This TCR beta chain was sequenced during a study of tumor-infiltrating lymphocytes in oesophageal squamous cell carcinoma (dated by TCRdb to 2016 to 2017). Library creation used PCR. Sequencing relied on an Illumina HiSeq 2000. Clones were called with MiXCR by TCRdb after fastp trimmed the public reads at Q25, and only in-frame beta chains were retained. Every distinct CDR3 protein forms one entry, paired with its most common genes and DNA. Counted in this sample were about 15,000 distinct CDR3 sequences; roughly half of them appeared once. Clones ranked in the top ten supply 37% of the sample. This clonotype has only a few counts. The antigen it binds to is not known. One base away there is no much larger clone; base qualities are not given. The CDR3 goes from the cysteine to the phenylalanine over 13 residues. Just CDR3 DNA is preserved here, 39 bases in frame from base 1. The germline V gene yields SGHVS for CDR1 and FNYEAQ for CDR2.

This sequence uses TRBV7-6 and TRBJ2-5, with the identity of the D gene unclear. The end of the DNA aligns better with TRBJ1-2, so the J call may be wrong. Input material: esophageal tumor tissue. The source is a female donor with esophageal squamous cell carcinoma. The bases are TGTGCCAGCAGCTTAGGGCCAACCTATGGCTACACCTTC. Translated, this is CASSLGPTYGYTF.